These 28 T cell receptor beta chains came from one sample sequenced in a study of graft-versus-host responses after intestinal transplantation. The time point here: postoperative day 105 after intestinal transplantation (dayNNNN = postoperative day). The assay was immunoSEQ multiplex PCR, and TCRdb's table has in-frame clones only and misses some. This table holds about 570 clones, over 95% found once. The source was bone marrow, collected 105 days after intestinal transplantation. All receptors derive from a human patient who received an intestinal transplant, so some T cells may come from the graft donor.

The chain recombines TRBV5-1 with TRBJ2-1; 7 bases map to TRBD2. The germline V gene encodes CDR1 SGHRS and CDR2 YFSETQ. The CDR3 has 19 residues. V shed 2 bases and J 4 bases; nucleotides not matched to a gene: 18. The CDR3 DNA is TGCGCCAGCAGCTTCCGGAGGACTAGTTTAACCCTTTTTTACAATGAGCAGTTCTTC. It translates to CASSFRRTSLTLFYNEQFF.

The V call is TRBV23-1, the J call TRBJ2-5; D unresolved. TRBV23-1 is annotated as an ORF whose role is uncertain. V gave up 2 bases and J gave up 3 bases, with 7 bases separating them. The CDR3 consists of 13 residues. The CDR3 is CASSQPGEETQYF. The CDR3 DNA sequence: TGCGCCAGCAGTCAACCTGGGGAAGAGACCCAGTACTTC.

This chain uses TRBV5-6 with TRBJ2-7, with D perhaps matching TRBD1 (6 bases). The V gene's germline CDR1 is SGHDT and CDR2 YYEEEE. Trimming pared 1 base from V and 2 bases from J, leaving 19 bases between. The CDR3 spans 17 residues. In nucleotides, the CDR3 is TGTGCCAGCAGCTTGTCGTTTCGGGACACCGAGGCCTACGAGCAGTACTTC. The encoded protein is CASSLSFRDTEAYEQYF.

In DNA, the CDR3 is TGCGCCAGCAGCCCGGTAGGTAGCGGGAGGGCTTGGGGAGAGCAGTTCTTC. Its protein product is CASSPVGSGRAWGEQFF. The V and J genes are TRBV4-1 and TRBJ2-1; 11 bases match TRBD2. Germline CDR1 reads MGHRA; CDR2 reads YSYEKL. The CDR3 runs to 17 residues. J lost 10 bases, V lost 4 bases, and 15 bases had no gene match.

Here the CDR3 DNA reads TGCGCCAGTTCACTAGCGGGAGTCGACGAGCAGTACTTC. The encoded protein is CASSLAGVDEQYF. The V gene is TRBV4-3, the J gene TRBJ2-7, with 11 bases aligning to TRBD2. Unmatched junction bases numbered 6, after V lost 9 bases and J lost 5 bases. The CDR3 is 13 amino acids. The germline CDR1 and CDR2 sequences are LGHNA and YSLEER.

V usage is TRBV6-4 and J usage is TRBJ2-3; a possible D gene is TRBD2 (5 bases). The ends were cut back, 2 bases at V and 4 bases at J, with 10 bases in the middle. From germline, CDR1 is MRHNA and CDR2 SNTAGT. This CDR3 has 14 residues. The DNA for the CDR3 is TGTGCCAGCAGTGACCGGGCGGGCTCAGATACGCAGTATTTT. Translation gives CASSDRAGSDTQYF.

The rearrangement joins TRBV25-1 to TRBJ1-2; 9 bases align to TRBD1. Trimming took 8 bases from V and 3 from J; bases not matched to a gene: 4. The CDR3 runs to 13 residues. Germline CDR1 MGHDK, CDR2 SYGVNS. In nucleotides, the CDR3 is TGTGCCAGCGGGACAGGGCCCGACTATGGCTACACCTTC. It yields the protein CASGTGPDYGYTF.

As regards this clone: At one end the junction does not follow the germline gene, possibly because of a read error. The V gene is TRBV7-9, the J gene TRBJ2-1; 9 bases match TRBD2. CDR1 and CDR2 from the germline V gene are SEHNR and FQNEAQ (reference sequence). The CDR3 consists of 18 residues. CDR3 sequence: CASSLDVLAGFFLNEQFF. As DNA, the CDR3 is TGTGCCAGCAGTTTAGATGTCCTAGCGGGATTCTTTCTCAATGAGCAGTTCTTC.

The chain carries TRBV10-1 and TRBJ1-2; D perhaps matches TRBD1 (5 bases). The CDR3 consists of 17 residues. The V gene's germline CDR1 is WNHNN and CDR2 SYGVQD (reference sequence). Trimming stripped 4 bases from V and 4 bases from J, with 22 bases between. The CDR3 DNA reads as TGCGCCAGCAGTGCTGGGGCAAGGTCGCGAAGGACCTATGGCTACACCTTC. It is translated as CASSAGARSRRTYGYTF.

This chain links TRBV9 with TRBJ2-5, with TRBD2 matching over 7 bases. Trimming cost V 0 bases and J 0 bases; bases outside gene matches: 8. CDR1 is SGDLS and CDR2 is YYNGEE in the germline V gene. The CDR3 spans 17 residues. CDR3 in amino acids: CASSVVGTSVYQETQYF. The CDR3 DNA reads TGTGCCAGCAGCGTAGTAGGCACTAGCGTGTACCAAGAGACCCAGTACTTC.

The DNA of the CDR3 is TGTGCCAGCAGTCCGGCCGGGGGCAATGAGCAGTTCTTC. Encoded protein: CASSPAGGNEQFF. V gene TRBV6-6 combines with J gene TRBJ2-1; D perhaps matches TRBD2 (6 bases). Per germline, CDR1 MNHNY and CDR2 SVGAGI (reference sequence). The CDR3 consists of 13 residues. V shed 5 bases and J shed 6 bases, with 11 bases lying between them.

J is TRBJ2-3 and V is TRBV6-1, with 9 bases aligning to TRBD2. This CDR3 contains 15 residues. Germline lookup yields CDR1 MNHNS and CDR2 SASEGT. V shed 1 base, J shed 6 bases, and the junction held 5 bases outside the gene matches. The CDR3, as DNA: TGTGCCAGCAGTGAAGTCGCGGGAGGGGCGGATACGCAGTATTTT. Protein product: CASSEVAGGADTQYF.

V and J are TRBV2 and TRBJ1-2; TRBD1 aligns across 7 bases. V shed 5 bases, J shed 4 bases, and the junction held 10 bases outside the gene matches. CDR1 and CDR2 from the germline V gene are SNHLY and FYNNEI. The CDR3 has 15 amino acids. The CDR3 region is CASSRWDSSSYGYTF. DNA for the CDR3: TGTGCCAGCAGTCGTTGGGACAGCTCTTCCTATGGCTACACCTTC.

This clone showed up just once. The germline gene is not matched at one end of the junction; a read error may be the cause. This chain links TRBV5-4 with TRBJ2-7, with a weak D call TRBD1 (5 bases). Germline CDR1 SGHNT, CDR2 YYREEE (reference sequence). This CDR3 contains 12 residues. CDR3 nucleotide sequence: TGTGCCAGCAGCTTGCAGGGCTACGGGCAGTACTTC. This encodes CASSLQGYGQYF.

This clone showed up just a few times. The J gene is TRBJ2-5, the V gene TRBV28; TRBD1 is a possible D gene (5 bases). CDR3 length equals 13 residues. Trimming removed 1 base at V and 5 bases at J, with 8 bases between. The germline CDR1 and CDR2 sequences are MDHEN and SYDVKM. The CDR3 region has the DNA TGTGCCAGCAGTTTATCAGGGTCCGAGACCCAGTACTTC. Amino acids: CASSLSGSETQYF.

The chain recombines TRBV6-1 with TRBJ2-1; TRBD1 agrees at 9 bases. The CDR3 is 15 residues long. Per the germline V gene, CDR1 is MNHNS and CDR2 is SASEGT. V lost 2 bases, J lost 7 bases, and 6 bases stayed unmatched. Here the CDR3 DNA reads TGTGCCAGCAGTGAAATGGGACAGGGAGAAAATGAGCAGTTCTTC. This gives the protein CASSEMGQGENEQFF.

V gene TRBV19 combines with J gene TRBJ2-7, with a possible D match to TRBD1 (5 bases). The V end lost 3 bases, the J end lost 3 bases, and 9 bases lay between the germline ends. The CDR3 totals 13 residues. Germline CDR1 reads LNHDA; CDR2 reads SQIVND (reference sequence). Here the CDR3 reads CASSIRQGYEQYF. The CDR3 DNA reads as TGTGCCAGTAGTATCCGTCAGGGCTACGAGCAGTACTTC.

The chain uses TRBV30 and TRBJ2-3, with TRBD2 identical over 7 bases. The CDR3 covers 16 residues. V dropped 5 bases and J dropped 0; count of bases not matched to a gene: 11. CDR1 and CDR2 from the germline V gene are GTSNPN and SVGIG (reference sequence). The CDR3 DNA reads as TGTGCCTGGGCCCAAGCGGGGCGGGTAAGCACAGATACGCAGTATTTT. This gives the protein CAWAQAGRVSTDTQYF.

The rearrangement joins TRBV5-5 to TRBJ2-7, with TRBD1 matching over 8 bases. The CDR3 contains 16 residues. The V segment lost 4 bases and the J segment 3 bases; nucleotides outside the gene matches: 12. Germline assignment: CDR1 SGHKS and CDR2 YYEKEE (reference sequence). DNA of the CDR3: TGTGCCAGCAGCCCACGCCTCCGGGACAGGTTCTACGAGCAGTACTTC. Its translation is CASSPRLRDRFYEQYF.

This chain uses TRBV9 with TRBJ1-5; D is uncertain. This CDR3 comprises 15 residues. Germline V gene data show CDR1 as SGDLS and CDR2 as YYNGEE. The V and J ends lost 3 bases and 0 bases respectively, with 10 bases between them. The DNA for the CDR3 is TGTGCCAGCAGCGCTTCCCATGATAGCAATCAGCCCCAGCATTTT. This codes for CASSASHDSNQPQHF.

The V call is TRBV4-1, the J call TRBJ1-5; D gene uncertain. Deletions cut 5 bases from V and 0 bases from J, with 14 bases between. CDR1 and CDR2 (germline): MGHRA, YSYEKL. This CDR3 contains 16 residues. CDR3 in amino acids: CASSYNQEYSNQPQHF. CDR3 coding DNA: TGCGCCAGCAGCTACAACCAGGAATATAGCAATCAGCCCCAGCATTTT.

The chain recombines TRBV11-2 with TRBJ1-1; weak D call: TRBD1 (5 bases). Trimming removed 5 bases at V and 0 bases at J, with 10 bases between. The germline V gene has CDR1 SGHAT and CDR2 FQNNGV. This CDR3 contains 14 residues. CDR3 sequence: CASSPGPMNTEAFF. As DNA, the CDR3 is TGTGCCAGCAGCCCGGGACCGATGAACACTGAAGCTTTCTTT.

The chain is built from TRBV9 and TRBJ2-7; 7 bases align to TRBD1. Germline assignment: CDR1 SGDLS and CDR2 YYNGEE. Trimming at V came to 4 bases and at J to 2 bases, leaving 6 bases not matched to a gene. This CDR3 comprises 14 residues. The CDR3 DNA sequence: TGTGCCAGCAGCCCCCGGGACAGCCCCTACGAGCAGTACTTC. Its translation: CASSPRDSPYEQYF.

This clone showed up just once. The V call is TRBV10-3, the J call TRBJ2-7, with a possible D match to TRBD1 (6 bases). This CDR3 is built from 13 residues. Trimming took 11 bases from V and 1 from J, leaving 15 bases between them. Germline V lookup: CDR1 ENHRY, CDR2 SYGVKD. Here the CDR3 reads CAVRTDLSYEQYF. The CDR3 nucleotides are TGTGCCGTCCGGACAGATTTATCCTACGAGCAGTACTTC.

The rearrangement uses TRBV29-1 and TRBJ2-3; 9 bases align to TRBD1. Germline CDR1 reads SQVTM; CDR2 reads ANQGSEA. There are 16 residues in the CDR3. V lost 1 base to trimming and J lost 5 bases; unmatched junction nucleotides: 10. The CDR3 is CSVEGDRDFVGDTQYF. CDR3 nucleotide sequence: TGCAGCGTTGAAGGGGACAGGGATTTTGTGGGAGATACGCAGTATTTT.

The chain carries TRBV21-1 and TRBJ2-1; the table gives TRBD2 as D, unverified against the DNA. TRBV21-1 is a documented pseudogene. This CDR3 spans 17 amino acids. CDR3 sequence reads: CASRLRVLHHSDNEQFF. Here the CDR3 DNA reads TGTGCCAGCAGACTACGTGTACTACACCATTCCGACAATGAGCAGTTCTTC.

J is TRBJ2-3 and V is TRBV15; no firm D call. Per the germline V gene, CDR1 is LNHNV and CDR2 is YYDKDF (reference sequence). With 0 bases removed from V and 4 bases from J, the gap between germline ends came to 11 bases. The CDR3 length is 15 residues. The CDR3 DNA follows: TGTGCCACCAGCAGAGAGGCCGGGTCCCCAGATACGCAGTATTTT. It translates to CATSREAGSPDTQYF.

This sequence joins TRBV7-9 and TRBJ1-1; weak D call: TRBD1 (6 bases). Per the germline V gene, CDR1 is SEHNR and CDR2 is FQNEAQ (reference sequence). This CDR3 contains 14 residues. Trimming pared 11 bases from V and 6 bases from J, leaving 22 bases between. Written as DNA, the CDR3 is TGTGCCGCCAAGAATTCCGGGGGCCGGGCTGAAGCTTTCTTT. Translated, it gives CAAKNSGGRAEAFF.